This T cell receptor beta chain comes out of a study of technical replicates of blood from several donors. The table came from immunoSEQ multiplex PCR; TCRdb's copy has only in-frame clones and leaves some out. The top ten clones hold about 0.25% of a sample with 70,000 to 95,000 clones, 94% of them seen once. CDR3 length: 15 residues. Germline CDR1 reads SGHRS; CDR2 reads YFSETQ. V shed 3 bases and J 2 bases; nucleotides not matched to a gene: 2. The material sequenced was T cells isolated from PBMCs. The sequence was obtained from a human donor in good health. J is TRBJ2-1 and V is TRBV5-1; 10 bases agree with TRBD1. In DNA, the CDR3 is TGCGCCAGCAGCTCTGGACAGGGGGCCTACAATGAGCAGTTCTTC. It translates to CASSSGQGAYNEQFF.